These 7 T cell receptor beta chains share one sample of origin, sequenced in a study. A single record per CDR3 protein comes from TCRdb applying MiXCR to the 5' RACE reads. Of roughly 69,000 distinct CDR3 sequences listed, roughly 22% are singletons. Sequencing input: memory CD4+ T cells sorted from a lymph node. Subset meaning: memory CD4+ T cells, CD4+CD45RO+CD25-. The receptors originated from a female donor with breast cancer.

V and J are TRBV6-2 or TRBV6-3 and TRBJ1-1; D remains ambiguous. V lost 4 bases and J lost 1, with 7 bases in between. Germline loops: CDR1 MNHEY, CDR2 SVGEGT. The CDR3 is made up of 13 amino acids. CDR3 loop: CASSFGKNTEAFF. In nucleotides, the CDR3 is TGTGCCAGCAGTTTCGGGAAGAACACTGAAGCTTTCTTT.

This clonotype was seen a handful of times. This chain uses TRBV7-3 with TRBJ1-4; 7 nucleotides line up with TRBD1. V lost 2 bases to trimming and J lost 6 bases; unmatched junction nucleotides: 6. The CDR3 spans 15 residues. Germline lookup yields CDR1 SGHTA and CDR2 FQGTGA. The CDR3 sequence is CASSLRFGTDEKLFF. In DNA form, the CDR3 reads TGTGCCAGCAGCTTACGGTTCGGGACAGATGAAAAACTGTTTTTT.

V gene TRBV5-1 combines with J gene TRBJ2-1, with D maybe TRBD1 (6 bases). V was pared by 5 bases and J by 9 bases, with 21 bases between. CDR3 size: 15 residues. CDR1 and CDR2 from the germline V gene are SGHRS and YFSETQ. This CDR3 is CASSPRGTGNGEQFF. The CDR3, as DNA: TGCGCCAGCAGTCCCAGGGGCACGGGGAATGGTGAGCAGTTCTTC.

This clonotype came up many times. The chain recombines TRBV5-6 with TRBJ1-1; D is uncertain. Trimming stripped 0 bases from V and 3 bases from J, with 6 bases between. The CDR3 runs 13 residues. Per germline, CDR1 SGHDT and CDR2 YYEEEE. DNA of the CDR3: TGTGCCAGCAGCTTGGCGGACTACACTGAAGCTTTCTTT. Its translation is CASSLADYTEAFF.

The rearrangement links TRBV7-2 to TRBJ1-2; D is uncertain. This CDR3 spans 13 amino acids. CDR1 SGHTA and CDR2 FQGNSA come from the germline V gene. Trimming pared 5 bases from V and 6 bases from J, leaving 13 bases between. CDR3 residues: CASSPDMNHGYTF. CDR3 DNA: TGTGCCAGCAGCCCCGACATGAACCATGGCTACACCTTC.

Notes on this clonotype: Possible read error: a much larger clone is one base away. CDR3 in amino acids: CATKEGGIHNEQFF. CDR3 DNA sequence: TGTGCCACTAAAGAAGGGGGAATCCACAATGAGCAGTTCTTC. The chain carries TRBV6-2 or TRBV6-3 and TRBJ2-1, with D possibly matching TRBD1 (6 bases). The CDR3 loop spans 14 amino acids. Germline lookup yields CDR1 MNHEY and CDR2 SVGEGT. The V end lost 10 bases, the J end lost 5 bases, and 18 bases lay between the germline ends.

As regards this clonotype: A read error is possible here, since a much larger clone lies one base away. The CDR3, as DNA: TGCGCCAGCAGCTTGGGTTGGACTTCCACCGGGGGGCTGTTTTTT. It encodes CASSLGWTSTGGLFF. The chain uses TRBV5-1 and TRBJ2-2; TRBD2 might be the D (6 bases). CDR3 size: 15 residues. The germline CDR1 and CDR2 sequences are SGHRS and YFSETQ.